The 32 T cell receptor beta chains below were found in one sample sequenced in a study of control samples from healthy donors and cancer patients. Profiled with immunoSEQ multiplex PCR; TCRdb holds only in-frame clones, not every one. Altogether about 95,000 clones are present, 85% being singletons, with the ten largest covering approximately 20%. The sequenced sample consisted of blood. The source of these receptors is a man younger than 45 in good health.

This clone was observed a handful of times. The chain joins TRBV11-2 to TRBJ2-2; D unresolved. The germline V and J ends were trimmed by 7 bases and 7 bases, with 13 bases remaining between them. The CDR3 sequence is 13 residues long. The germline CDR1 and CDR2 sequences are SGHAT and FQNNGV. The CDR3 DNA sequence: TGTGCCAGCACGGGTGTTAGGAACGGGGAGCTGTTTTTT. It is translated as CASTGVRNGELFF.

This sequence joins TRBV7-9 and TRBJ2-3; 8 nucleotides align to TRBD1. Losses at the gene ends were 4 bases for V and 4 bases for J; bases not matched to a gene: 4. The CDR3 consists of 14 residues. Germline V gene lookup returns CDR1 SEHNR and CDR2 FQNEAQ (reference sequence). CDR3 residues: CASSSDRDADTQYF. CDR3 bases: TGTGCCAGCAGCTCGGACAGGGACGCAGATACGCAGTATTTT.

The chain links TRBV7-6 to TRBJ2-2; TRBD2 matches 15 bases. The CDR3 sequence is 21 residues long. Trimming at V came to 1 base and at J to 5 bases, leaving 14 bases not matched to a gene. CDR1 is SGHVS and CDR2 is FNYEAQ in the germline V gene. The CDR3 loop is CASSLEGLAGGRRWATGELFF. The CDR3 DNA follows: TGTGCCAGCAGCTTAGAAGGACTAGCGGGGGGGCGTCGGTGGGCGACCGGGGAGCTGTTTTTT.

This clone was seen a handful of times. The rearrangement joins TRBV2 to TRBJ2-7; 11 nucleotides align to TRBD2. The junction had 10 bases not matched to a gene; V was cut back by 2 bases and J by 1 base. CDR3 size: 18 residues. Germline V lookup: CDR1 SNHLY, CDR2 FYNNEI. The CDR3 nucleotides read TGTGCCAGCAGTGAATTAGGCTCTAGCGGGGGGTATTCCTACGAGCAGTACTTC. This sequence encodes CASSELGSSGGYSYEQYF.

The rearrangement uses TRBV6-4 and TRBJ1-2, with a possible D match to TRBD1 (5 bases). The V gene's germline CDR1 is MRHNA and CDR2 SNTAGT. This CDR3 region has 13 residues. Between the trimmed V and J ends, which lost 2 bases and 8 bases, there was a span of 12 bases. CDR3 DNA sequence: TGTGCCAGCAGTGACAGCAGGGTTGGCGGCTACACCTTC. Protein: CASSDSRVGGYTF.

The genes are TRBV20-1 and TRBJ2-3, with D perhaps matching TRBD2 (6 bases). V was clipped by 4 bases and J by 7 bases, with 9 bases between them. This CDR3 has 11 amino acids. CDR1 and CDR2 (germline): DFQATT, SNEGSKA (reference sequence). CDR3 amino acids: CSAKLAYTQYF. The CDR3 coding sequence is TGCAGTGCTAAACTAGCTTATACGCAGTATTTT.

This clone was observed a single time. The chain employs TRBV30 and TRBJ2-4; D is unresolved. This CDR3 is built from 18 residues. V dropped 0 bases and J dropped 0 bases, with 18 bases sitting between them. CDR1 is GTSNPN and CDR2 is SVGIG in the germline V gene (reference sequence). The CDR3 sequence is CAWSVSRTYLLAKNIQYF. The CDR3 DNA sequence: TGTGCCTGGAGTGTATCTAGGACCTACCTTCTAGCCAAAAACATTCAGTACTTC.

The chain couples TRBV2 to TRBJ1-2; 10 bases line up with TRBD1. This CDR3 has 14 residues. The germline CDR1 and CDR2 sequences are SNHLY and FYNNEI. Unmatched junction bases numbered 7, after V lost 7 bases and J lost 5 bases. The CDR3 spells CASTLGQGSYGYTF. In nucleotides, the CDR3 is TGTGCCAGCACCCTGGGACAGGGGTCGTATGGCTACACCTTC.

The V call is TRBV19, the J call TRBJ1-5; D ambiguous. V was clipped by 6 bases and J by 4 bases, with 7 bases between them. The CDR3 sequence is 12 residues long. Germline CDR1 and CDR2: LNHDA and SQIVND (reference sequence). The CDR3 DNA follows: TGTGCCAGTAGCTTTAAGAATCAGCCCCAGCATTTT. This codes for CASSFKNQPQHF.

The chain recombines TRBV19 with TRBJ1-2, with D tentatively TRBD1 (5 bases). The CDR3 is 15 residues long. Germline loops: CDR1 LNHDA, CDR2 SQIVND (reference sequence). V shed 4 bases and J shed 1 base, with 13 bases lying between them. The CDR3 region is CASSNPGRSNYGYTF. The CDR3 DNA follows: TGTGCCAGTAGTAATCCGGGACGGAGTAACTATGGCTACACCTTC.

This chain uses TRBV12-3 or TRBV12-4 with TRBJ2-7, with 7 bases aligning to TRBD1. This CDR3 contains 13 residues. V lost 6 bases, J lost 0 bases, and 2 bases stayed unmatched. CDR3 nucleotide sequence: TGTGCCAGCAGACAGGGGTCCTCCTACGAGCAGTACTTC. Its translation: CASRQGSSYEQYF.

The chain couples TRBV12-5 to TRBJ2-3; 7 bases align to TRBD2. This CDR3 is built from 15 residues. CDR1 is LGHNT, CDR2 FRNRAP, per germline. V gave up 7 bases and J gave up 1 base; unmatched junction bases: 8. The CDR3 DNA reads TGTGCTAGTGCCCTATCTGGGGGGGGCACAGATACGCAGTATTTT. Encoded protein: CASALSGGGTDTQYF.

This chain connects TRBV28 to TRBJ2-3, with 7 bases that match TRBD1. Germline trimming cut 4 bases from V and 7 bases from J; bases unmatched to any gene: 11. The CDR3 runs 15 residues. Germline V lookup: CDR1 MDHEN, CDR2 SYDVKM. The CDR3 reads CASSSTGFGNYTQYF. CDR3 DNA sequence: TGTGCCAGCAGTTCGACAGGGTTCGGGAATTATACGCAGTATTTT.

DNA for the CDR3: TGTGCCAGCAGCCTGGGACAGAACTCCTACAATGAGCAGTTCTTC. Protein product: CASSLGQNSYNEQFF. The chain is built from TRBV6-5 and TRBJ2-1; 7 nucleotides match TRBD1. This CDR3 comprises 15 residues. V dropped 6 bases and J dropped 0; count of bases not matched to a gene: 5. CDR1 is MNHEY, CDR2 SVGAGI, per germline.

The chain couples TRBV28 to TRBJ1-2; a possible D gene is TRBD1 (6 bases). Germline values: CDR1 MDHEN, CDR2 SYDVKM. CDR3 size: 12 residues. Trimming shortened V by 1 base and J by 7 bases, and 7 bases separated the two germline ends. CDR3 sequence: CASSLSGVGYTF. CDR3 DNA sequence: TGTGCCAGCAGTTTATCAGGGGTTGGCTACACCTTC.

V usage is TRBV6-1 and J usage is TRBJ1-4; 10 bases are shared with TRBD1. The germline gives CDR1 MNHNS, CDR2 SASEGT. Trimming cost V 2 bases and J 5 bases; bases outside gene matches: 2. This CDR3 has 15 amino acids. The CDR3 coding sequence is TGTGCCAGCAGTGAACCGGGACAGGGGAATGAAAAACTGTTTTTT. It specifies CASSEPGQGNEKLFF.

The chain carries TRBV28 and TRBJ1-4; tentative D call: TRBD1 (5 bases). The CDR3 runs to 12 residues. CDR1 is MDHEN and CDR2 is SYDVKM in the germline V gene. V was clipped by 6 bases and J by 8 bases, with 10 bases between them. The CDR3 region is CASRGVSEKLFF. CDR3 sequence (DNA): TGTGCCAGCAGGGGGGTCTCAGAAAAACTGTTTTTT.

This chain joins TRBV7-3 and TRBJ1-5; 7 nucleotides match TRBD1. This CDR3 spans 15 amino acids. The germline V gene encodes CDR1 SGHTA and CDR2 FQGTGA. J lost 0 bases, V lost 10 bases, and 9 bases had no gene match. Written as DNA, the CDR3 is TGTGCCACCTGGGACAGATCCTATAGCAATCAGCCCCAGCATTTT. Amino acids: CATWDRSYSNQPQHF.

The genes are TRBV27 and TRBJ1-5; the match to TRBD1 covers 10 bases. The CDR3 is made up of 18 amino acids. J gave up 0 bases and V 6 bases, and 11 bases lay outside the gene matches. Germline V gives CDR1 MNHEY, CDR2 SMNVEV (reference sequence). The CDR3 DNA is TGTGCCAGCAGAAGCAGGACAGGGGGTACATATAGCAATCAGCCCCAGCATTTT. Translating it yields CASRSRTGGTYSNQPQHF.

The chain is built from TRBV14 and TRBJ2-2; 8 nucleotides match TRBD1. From germline, CDR1 is SGHDN and CDR2 FVKESK. The CDR3 consists of 17 residues. J gave up 4 bases and V 2 bases, and 9 bases lay outside the gene matches. The chain's CDR3 is CASSQRRWQGATGELFF. The CDR3 bases are TGTGCCAGCAGCCAAAGGAGATGGCAGGGGGCCACCGGGGAGCTGTTTTTT.

CDR3 nucleotide sequence: TGTGCCAGCAGTACCAGTGGGGAGACCCAGTACTTC. Amino acid sequence: CASSTSGETQYF. The chain links TRBV6-5 to TRBJ2-5; no clear D gene. V lost 5 bases and J lost 5, with 9 bases in between. The CDR3 sequence is 12 residues long. Germline loops: CDR1 MNHEY, CDR2 SVGAGI.

The chain recombines TRBV5-4 with TRBJ2-3; D may be TRBD2 (6 bases). Germline-derived CDR1 and CDR2 are SGHNT and YYREEE (reference sequence). The length of the CDR3 is 14 residues. V was trimmed by 6 bases and J by 1 base, leaving 12 bases between them. The CDR3 DNA sequence: TGTGCCAGCACGCGACTAGGCGGCACAGATACGCAGTATTTT. It yields the protein CASTRLGGTDTQYF.

The rearrangement joins TRBV5-1 to TRBJ2-5; weak D call: TRBD2 (6 bases). This CDR3 contains 15 residues. Looked up from germline, CDR1 is SGHRS and CDR2 is YFSETQ. V lost 3 bases and J lost 2, with 14 bases in between. In DNA form, the CDR3 reads TGCGCCAGCAGCTCGGGACTCCTAGGACAAGAGACCCAGTACTTC. This gives the protein CASSSGLLGQETQYF.

The chain carries TRBV20-1 and TRBJ2-2, with D maybe TRBD1 (5 bases). The CDR3 has 11 amino acids. The germline V and J ends were trimmed by 3 bases and 7 bases, with 6 bases remaining between them. CDR1 and CDR2 from the germline V gene are DFQATT and SNEGSKA (reference sequence). This CDR3 is CSASRGGELFF. The CDR3 DNA reads as TGCAGTGCTAGTAGGGGCGGGGAGCTGTTTTTT.

The chain links TRBV9 to TRBJ1-5; D remains ambiguous. The CDR3 covers 13 residues. Per germline, CDR1 SGDLS and CDR2 YYNGEE. V dropped 0 bases and J dropped 4 bases, with 5 bases sitting between them. CDR3 protein: CASSVAGNQPQHF. In DNA form, the CDR3 reads TGTGCCAGCAGCGTAGCTGGGAATCAGCCCCAGCATTTT.

The chain couples TRBV10-2 to TRBJ1-1; 10 bases match TRBD1. CDR1 is WSHSY, CDR2 SAAADI, per germline. CDR3 size: 15 residues. With V trimmed by 6 bases and J by 5 bases, 9 bases remained unmatched. CDR3 amino acids: CASRAVTGGLTEAFF. In DNA, the CDR3 is TGCGCCAGCAGGGCGGTGACAGGGGGCTTAACTGAAGCTTTCTTT.

The chain combines TRBV2 with TRBJ2-2; D remains unclear. This CDR3 region has 15 residues. In germline, CDR1 is SNHLY, CDR2 FYNNEI. The V and J ends lost 7 bases and 4 bases respectively, with 16 bases between them. The chain's CDR3 is CASTTNLGSTGELFF. The CDR3 DNA reads as TGTGCCAGCACTACTAACCTGGGAAGCACCGGGGAGCTGTTTTTT.

This clone has only a few counts. The chain couples TRBV7-9 to TRBJ1-5; perhaps TRBD1 as D (5 bases). There are 13 residues in the CDR3. V lost 5 bases, J lost 6 bases, and 11 bases lay in between. Per the germline V gene, CDR1 is SEHNR and CDR2 is FQNEAQ (reference sequence). The CDR3 DNA is TGTGCCAGCAGCCGGGGGACTGGTCAGCCCCAGCATTTT. It translates to CASSRGTGQPQHF.

This clone is a singleton in its sample. V and J are TRBV14 and TRBJ2-2, with a weak D call TRBD1 (5 bases). The V end was cut by 1 base, the J end by 7 bases, with 10 bases between. The germline V gene encodes CDR1 SGHDN and CDR2 FVKESK. The CDR3 extends over 14 amino acids. The CDR3: CASSQGKGHGELFF. CDR3 coding DNA: TGTGCCAGCAGCCAAGGTAAGGGGCACGGGGAGCTGTTTTTT. Supplemented by reference TRBV14 and TRBJ2-2, the full variable domain reads EAGVTQFPSHSVIEKGQTVTLRCDPISGHDNLYWYRRVMGKEIKFLLHFVKESKQDESGMPNNRFLAERTGGTYSTLKVQPAELEDSGVYFCASSQGKGHGELFFGEGSRLTVL.

The V and J genes are TRBV5-1 and TRBJ2-7; D gene ambiguous. The V end lost 0 bases, the J end lost 3 bases, and 13 bases lay between the germline ends. CDR1 is SGHRS, CDR2 YFSETQ, per germline. The CDR3 sequence is 15 residues long. The CDR3 bases are TGCGCCAGCAGCTTGGATTTCGGCAGAATCTACGAGCAGTACTTC. Translation: CASSLDFGRIYEQYF.

This clone counts as medium-sized. V gene TRBV6-6 combines with J gene TRBJ2-3; TRBD2 aligns across 9 bases. CDR3 length: 16 amino acids. V dropped 5 bases and J dropped 6; count of bases not matched to a gene: 12. The germline V gene has CDR1 MNHNY and CDR2 SVGAGI (reference sequence). The CDR3 loop is CASSQPLAGGVDTQYF. CDR3 sequence (DNA): TGTGCCAGCAGTCAGCCCCTGGCGGGGGGGGTGGATACGCAGTATTTT.

The rearrangement joins TRBV12-5 to TRBJ2-1, with TRBD2 as a possible D gene (5 bases). V was cut by 5 bases and J by 6 bases, with 17 bases left in between. Germline CDR1 and CDR2: LGHNT and FRNRAP. The CDR3 runs 15 residues. CDR3 DNA sequence: TGTGCTAGTGGTCCTACACGCGGGTTAGGCAATGAGCAGTTCTTC. Translation: CASGPTRGLGNEQFF.